This T cell receptor beta chain was captured by sequencing in a study of blood T cells in healthy people across ages. Sample-barcoded 5' priming and a J-beta primer mix drove a second PCR of roughly 7 to 11 cycles. Each sample yielded at least 2.5 million CDR3-containing paired-end reads. TCRdb reprocessed the 5' RACE reads via MiXCR and lists one record per CDR3 protein. The sample holds about 1,500,000 distinct CDR3 sequences, 42% seen once. This clonotype has just a few counts. The target antigen is unknown. The CDR3 is 14 residues long. CDR1 is SGHTA and CDR2 is FQGNSA in the germline V gene. Trimming removed 4 bases from V and 0 bases from J, with 8 bases in between. General study findings and limits: Naive and antigen-experienced cells could not be conclusively compared, given unsorted PBMCs.

The sequence was collected from a young woman in good health. V and J are TRBV7-2 and TRBJ2-3; the D is unclear. Sequenced input: blood. The CDR3 loop reads CASSSRPSTDTQYF. The CDR3 DNA follows: TGTGCCAGCAGCTCACGACCTAGCACAGATACGCAGTATTTT. The complete variable domain, with remaining parts taken from reference TRBV7-2 and TRBJ2-3, reads GAGVSQSPSNKVTEKGKDVELRCDPISGHTALYWYRQSLGQGLEFLIYFQGNSAPDKSGLPSDRFSAERTGGSVSTLTIQRTQQEDSAVYLCASSSRPSTDTQYFGPGTRLTVL.